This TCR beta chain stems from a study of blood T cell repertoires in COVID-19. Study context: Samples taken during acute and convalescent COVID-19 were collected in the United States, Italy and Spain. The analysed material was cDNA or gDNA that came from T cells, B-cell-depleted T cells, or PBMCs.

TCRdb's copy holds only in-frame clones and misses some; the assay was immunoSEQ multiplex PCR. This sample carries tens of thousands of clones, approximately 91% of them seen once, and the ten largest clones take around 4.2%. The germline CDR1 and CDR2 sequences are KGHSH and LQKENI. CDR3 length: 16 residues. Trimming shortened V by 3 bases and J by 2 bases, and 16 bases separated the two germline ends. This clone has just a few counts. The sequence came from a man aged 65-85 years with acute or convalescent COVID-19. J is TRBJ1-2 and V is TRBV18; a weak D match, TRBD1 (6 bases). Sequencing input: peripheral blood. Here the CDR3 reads CASSPSRLDSNYGYTF. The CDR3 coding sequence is TGTGCCAGCTCACCCTCTCGTCTGGACAGCAACTATGGCTACACCTTC. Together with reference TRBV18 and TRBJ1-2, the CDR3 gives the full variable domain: NAGVMQNPRHLVRRRGQEARLRCSPMKGHSHVYWYRQLPEEGLKFMVYLQKENIIDESGMPKERFSAEFPKEGPSILRIQQVVRGDSAAYFCASSPSRLDSNYGYTFGSGTRLTVV.